Presented here are 10 T cell receptor beta chains from one specimen sequenced in a study of Graves' ophthalmopathy and Graves' hyperthyroidism. Amplification targeted the TCR beta CDR3 regions, with RNA transcripts as the source material. First-round RT-PCR relied on HTBI primers, and a second-round multiplex PCR came next. Using its own MiXCR run on the multiplex PCR reads, TCRdb lists one record per CDR3 protein. The sample consists of about 740,000 distinct CDR3 sequences, around 40% of them appearing once. The sequencing input was peripheral blood. The receptor set was obtained from an adult man with Graves' ophthalmopathy.

The chain combines TRBV11-2 with TRBJ2-6; the D gene is possibly TRBD1 (5 bases). CDR3 length: 17 residues. V was clipped by 5 bases and J by 0 bases, with 14 bases between them. Germline loops: CDR1 SGHAT, CDR2 FQNNGV. CDR3 sequence reads: CASSQDQGFSGANVLTF. CDR3 in DNA: TGTGCCAGCAGCCAAGATCAGGGATTCTCTGGGGCCAACGTCCTGACTTTC.

The J gene is TRBJ2-7, the V gene TRBV2; tentative D call: TRBD1 (6 bases). Germline V gene sequence: CDR1 SNHLY, CDR2 FYNNEI. CDR3 length: 16 amino acids. Deletions cut 6 bases from V and 3 bases from J, with 21 bases between. CDR3 amino acids: CASSQIKPTGSYEQYF. The CDR3 nucleotides are TGTGCCAGCAGCCAAATCAAACCGACAGGTAGCTACGAGCAGTACTTC.

The chain carries TRBV10-3 and TRBJ2-7; either TRBD1 or TRBD2 may fit D (5 bases each). Germline assignment: CDR1 ENHRY and CDR2 SYGVKD. V was clipped by 10 bases and J by 2 bases, with 18 bases between them. This CDR3 comprises 14 residues. CDR3 in amino acids: CASRDLTNPYEQYF. In nucleotides, the CDR3 is TGTGCCAGCAGGGATTTGACTAACCCCTACGAGCAGTACTTC.

This sequence joins TRBV7-9 and TRBJ1-1; D remains ambiguous. The V end lost 5 bases, the J end lost 8 bases, and 12 bases lay between the germline ends. This CDR3 has 12 residues. Germline loops: CDR1 SEHNR, CDR2 FQNEAQ (reference sequence). The CDR3 spells CASSVGLGEAFF. In DNA, the CDR3 is TGTGCCAGCAGCGTAGGACTAGGCGAAGCTTTCTTT. Together with reference TRBV7-9 and TRBJ1-1, the CDR3 gives the full variable domain: DTGVSQNPRHKITKRGQNVTFRCDPISEHNRLYWYRQTLGQGPEFLTYFQNEAQLEKSRLLSDRFSAERPKGSFSTLEIQRTEQGDSAMYLCASSVGLGEAFFGQGTRLTVV.

This clonotype showed up just a few times. This chain joins TRBV11-2 and TRBJ2-5; 8 bases are a match to TRBD1. The V segment lost 2 bases and the J segment 3 bases; nucleotides outside the gene matches: 11. The CDR3 extends over 17 amino acids. Looked up from germline, CDR1 is SGHAT and CDR2 is FQNNGV. The CDR3 sequence: CASSLTTPDRGKETQYF. CDR3 coding DNA: TGTGCCAGCAGCTTAACTACTCCTGACAGGGGAAAAGAGACCCAGTACTTC.

This clonotype was recorded a few times. The gene calls are TRBV20-1 and TRBJ2-7; D is ambiguous. The germline V and J ends were trimmed by 6 bases and 4 bases, with 16 bases remaining between them. This CDR3 is 13 amino acids long. CDR1 DFQATT and CDR2 SNEGSKA come from the germline V gene (reference sequence). CDR3 DNA sequence: TGCAGTGCCTTGCAGAGTCTGGCGTACGAGCAGTACTTC. Residues: CSALQSLAYEQYF.

The table lists this clonotype with many counts. This sequence joins TRBV15 and TRBJ1-5; D gene uncertain. CDR3 length: 13 residues. Trimming removed 5 bases at V and 0 bases at J, with 5 bases between. Germline V gives CDR1 LNHNV, CDR2 YYDKDF (reference sequence). CDR3 nucleotide sequence: TGTGCCACCAGCGGCTATAGCAATCAGCCCCAGCATTTT. Translation: CATSGYSNQPQHF.

This sequence joins TRBV9 and TRBJ1-1; D is unresolved. V lost 5 bases and J lost 0, with 14 bases in between. Germline lookup yields CDR1 SGDLS and CDR2 YYNGEE. The CDR3 has 15 residues. The DNA of the CDR3 is TGTGCCAGCAGTTACTACCGGACGGTGAACACTGAAGCTTTCTTT. Translated, it gives CASSYYRTVNTEAFF.

CDR3 sequence: CASSGRAEGSPLHF. CDR3 DNA: TGTGCCAGCAGCGGACGGGCTGAAGGATCACCCCTCCACTTT. The chain recombines TRBV3-1 with TRBJ1-6; D uncertain. Germline V gene lookup returns CDR1 LGHDT and CDR2 YNNKEL (reference sequence). V was cut by 5 bases and J by 10 bases, with 15 bases left in between. This CDR3 region has 14 residues.

This clonotype was seen a few times. V is TRBV6-5 and J is TRBJ2-3, with D unclear. Trimming took 5 bases from V and 6 from J, leaving 12 bases between them. CDR1 and CDR2 from the germline V gene are MNHEY and SVGAGI. The length of the CDR3 is 13 residues. The CDR3 coding sequence is TGTGCCAGCAGTCCGACTGGGATTGATACGCAGTATTTT. Protein: CASSPTGIDTQYF.